Described below is a single T cell receptor beta chain sequence and its context. Antigen: not known. The record originates from a study of identical twins. General study points: The study based its conclusions on cross-sectional statistical analysis and did not follow the same donors. In cord blood, abundant beta clonotypes had fewer insertions; memory showed no trend.

TCRdb redid the calling of the 5' RACE reads with MiXCR, one entry per CDR3 protein. The sample lists 700,000 or so distinct CDR3 sequences; 8.6% were seen once. CDR1 LGHDT and CDR2 YNNKEL come from the germline V gene (reference sequence). The CDR3 is 20 amino acids. Trimming cost V 0 bases and J 0 bases; bases outside gene matches: 8. Healthy Caucasian donors formed the entire cohort. The same data also went into a second study, on yellow fever vaccine responses in identical twins. That study adds: Twins showed a vaccine T cell response that reportedly seemed partly convergent, partly personalized.

The sample was PBMCs. This rearrangement joins TRBV3-1 to TRBJ2-3; the match to TRBD2 covers 14 bases. The TCR sequence derives from a woman younger than 30 in good health. The CDR3: CASSQEPVTSGRASTDTQYF. The CDR3 bases are TGTGCCAGCAGCCAAGAACCGGTGACTAGCGGGAGGGCTAGCACAGATACGCAGTATTTT.